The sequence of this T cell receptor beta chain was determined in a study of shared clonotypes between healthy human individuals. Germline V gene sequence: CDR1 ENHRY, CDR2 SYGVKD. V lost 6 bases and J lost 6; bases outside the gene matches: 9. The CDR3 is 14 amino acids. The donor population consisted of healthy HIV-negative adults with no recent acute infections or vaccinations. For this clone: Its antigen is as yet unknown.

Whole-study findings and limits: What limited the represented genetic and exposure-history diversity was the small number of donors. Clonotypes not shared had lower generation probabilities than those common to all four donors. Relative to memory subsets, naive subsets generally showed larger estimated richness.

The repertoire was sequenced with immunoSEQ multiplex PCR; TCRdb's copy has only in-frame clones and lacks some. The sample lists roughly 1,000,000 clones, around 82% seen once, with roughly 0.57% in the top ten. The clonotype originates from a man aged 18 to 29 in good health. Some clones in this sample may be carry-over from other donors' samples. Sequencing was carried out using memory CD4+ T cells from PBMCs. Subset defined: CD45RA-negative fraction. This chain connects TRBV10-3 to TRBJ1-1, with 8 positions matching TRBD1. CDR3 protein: CAIRTQGDWAEAFF. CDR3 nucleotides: TGTGCCATCAGAACACAGGGGGATTGGGCTGAAGCTTTCTTT.